The entry below gives a single T cell receptor (beta chain) sequence along with its context. The entry originates in a study of T cells after yellow fever vaccination. Trimming removed 4 bases from V and 8 bases from J, with 9 bases in between. The germline gives CDR1 SQVTM, CDR2 ANQGSEA. This CDR3 is 11 amino acids long. A universal primer site and UMIs were added as TCR cDNA was made by 5'RACE template switching. One entry per CDR3 protein, called by TCRdb with MiXCR from the 5' RACE reads. The sample carries around 310,000 distinct CDR3 sequences, around 4% recorded once. The sample consisted of PBMCs, taken on the day of the yellow fever booster vaccination. The sequence was collected from a man aged 18 to 29 who received the YFV17D yellow fever vaccine. This chain uses TRBV29-1 with TRBJ2-1; perhaps TRBD2 as D (5 bases). CDR3 sequence: CSVVLGDEQFF. The CDR3 DNA follows: TGCAGCGTTGTGCTCGGGGATGAGCAGTTCTTC.